Listed here are 6 T cell receptor beta chains from one sample, sequenced in a study of blood T cell repertoires in COVID-19. The assay was immunoSEQ multiplex PCR, and TCRdb's table has in-frame clones only and misses some. This table holds around 60,000 clones, approximately 86% found once. The sequenced sample consisted of peripheral blood. The receptors originated from a human donor in a cohort sampled during active COVID-19.

The chain links TRBV27 to TRBJ2-1, with TRBD2 as a possible D gene (5 bases). Per the germline V gene, CDR1 is MNHEY and CDR2 is SMNVEV (reference sequence). This CDR3 has 16 amino acids. V lost 6 bases, J lost 8 bases, and 23 bases lay in between. CDR3 nucleotide sequence: TGTGCCAGCAGCCCCAACCCAGCGGCGCCAGGCGATGAGCAGTTCTTC. As protein: CASSPNPAAPGDEQFF.

The chain is built from TRBV3-1 (or the pseudogene TRBV3-2) and TRBJ2-3, with D maybe TRBD2 (7 bases). CDR3 length: 15 residues. Per germline, CDR1 LGHDT and CDR2 YNNKEL (reference sequence). Trimming removed 4 bases from V and 6 bases from J, with 17 bases in between. CDR3 in DNA: TGTGCCAGCAGCCTATCTCGGGGGGCAGGGGATACGCAGTATTTT. It encodes CASSLSRGAGDTQYF.

The genes are TRBV7-8 and TRBJ2-3; D ambiguous. Germline loops: CDR1 SGHVS, CDR2 FQNEAQ. Trimming cost V 2 bases and J 6 bases, with 12 bases left between them. This CDR3 is 14 amino acids long. CDR3 residues: CASSLRRFYDTQYF. The CDR3 DNA follows: TGTGCCAGCAGCTTACGGCGGTTTTACGATACGCAGTATTTT.

The V and J genes are TRBV2 and TRBJ2-7; 11 bases match TRBD2. J gave up 0 bases and V 4 bases, and 5 bases lay outside the gene matches. The CDR3 contains 16 residues. Germline V gives CDR1 SNHLY, CDR2 FYNNEI. The CDR3 region is CASSGRTSGFSYEQYF. The DNA of the CDR3 is TGTGCCAGCAGTGGAAGGACTAGCGGGTTCTCCTACGAGCAGTACTTC.

This clone occurred once. This chain joins TRBV6-5 and TRBJ2-7; D possibly corresponds to TRBD2 (5 bases). Germline V gene lookup returns CDR1 MNHEY and CDR2 SVGAGI. The CDR3 sequence is 11 residues long. V gave up 6 bases and J gave up 6 bases, with 9 bases separating them. The CDR3 DNA follows: TGTGCCAGCAGAGGAGGAGGCGAGCAGTACTTC. Its translation: CASRGGGEQYF.

The chain carries TRBV20-1 and TRBJ2-1; 8 nucleotides line up with TRBD1. The CDR3 covers 16 residues. The germline V gene encodes CDR1 DFQATT and CDR2 SNEGSKA (reference sequence). V dropped 3 bases and J dropped 7; count of bases not matched to a gene: 14. CDR3 nucleotide sequence: TGCAGTGCTAGTCTCAACTCGTGGACAGGGAGTAATGAGCAGTTCTTC. Protein sequence: CSASLNSWTGSNEQFF.